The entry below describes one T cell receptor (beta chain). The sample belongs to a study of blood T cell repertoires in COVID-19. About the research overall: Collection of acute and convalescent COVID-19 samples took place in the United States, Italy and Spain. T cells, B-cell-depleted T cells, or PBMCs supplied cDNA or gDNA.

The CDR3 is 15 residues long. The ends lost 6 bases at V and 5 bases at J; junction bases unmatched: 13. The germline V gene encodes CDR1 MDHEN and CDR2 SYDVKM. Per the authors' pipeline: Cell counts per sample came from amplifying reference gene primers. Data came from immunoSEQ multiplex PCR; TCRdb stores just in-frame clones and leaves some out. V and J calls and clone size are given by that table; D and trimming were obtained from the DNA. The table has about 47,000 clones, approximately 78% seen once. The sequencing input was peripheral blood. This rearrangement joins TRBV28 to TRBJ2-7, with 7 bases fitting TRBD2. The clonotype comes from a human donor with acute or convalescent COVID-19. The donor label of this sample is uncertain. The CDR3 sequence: CASSPWSGTGHEQYF. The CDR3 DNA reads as TGTGCCAGCAGCCCTTGGAGCGGGACCGGGCACGAGCAGTACTTC.